This T cell receptor beta chain originates from a study of T cells in localized non-small cell lung cancer. Generated by immunoSEQ multiplex PCR, the TCRdb table keeps only in-frame clones and is missing some. The sample carries approximately 30,000 clones, about 85% recorded once. A single count supports this clone. The CDR3 is made up of 15 amino acids. Trimming took off 1 base at V and 0 bases at J, with 7 bases between the two ends. Germline V gene sequence: CDR1 MGHRA, CDR2 YSYEKL. Sequenced material: peripheral blood mononuclear cells, taken before any cancer treatment. The receptor was derived from a man aged 40 to 69 with stage III lung adenocarcinoma. V and J are TRBV4-1 and TRBJ2-4; D is unclear. As DNA, the CDR3 is TGCGCCAGCAGCCAAGGACCCATAGCCAAAAACATTCAGTACTTC. Translating gives CASSQGPIAKNIQYF.